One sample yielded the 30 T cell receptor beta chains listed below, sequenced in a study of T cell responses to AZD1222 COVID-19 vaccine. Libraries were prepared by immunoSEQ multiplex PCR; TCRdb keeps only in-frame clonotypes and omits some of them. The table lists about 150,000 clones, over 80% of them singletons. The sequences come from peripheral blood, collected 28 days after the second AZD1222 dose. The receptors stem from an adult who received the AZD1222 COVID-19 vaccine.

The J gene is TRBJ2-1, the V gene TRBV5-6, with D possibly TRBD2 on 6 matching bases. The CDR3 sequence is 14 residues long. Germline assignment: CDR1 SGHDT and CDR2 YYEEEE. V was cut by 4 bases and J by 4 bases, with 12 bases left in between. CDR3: CASSAPGLYNEQFF. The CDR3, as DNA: TGTGCCAGCAGCGCACCGGGACTTTACAATGAGCAGTTCTTC.

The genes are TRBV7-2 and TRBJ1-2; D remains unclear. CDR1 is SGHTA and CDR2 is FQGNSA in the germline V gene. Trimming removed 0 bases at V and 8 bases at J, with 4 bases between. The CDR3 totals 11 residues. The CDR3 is CASSLARGYTF. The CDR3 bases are TGTGCCAGCAGCTTAGCGAGGGGCTACACCTTC.

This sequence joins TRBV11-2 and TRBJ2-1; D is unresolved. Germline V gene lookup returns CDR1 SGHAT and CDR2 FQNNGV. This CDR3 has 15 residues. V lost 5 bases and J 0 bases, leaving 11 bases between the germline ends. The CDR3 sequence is CASSRERVSYNEQFF. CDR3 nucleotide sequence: TGTGCCAGCAGCCGAGAAAGAGTCTCCTACAATGAGCAGTTCTTC.

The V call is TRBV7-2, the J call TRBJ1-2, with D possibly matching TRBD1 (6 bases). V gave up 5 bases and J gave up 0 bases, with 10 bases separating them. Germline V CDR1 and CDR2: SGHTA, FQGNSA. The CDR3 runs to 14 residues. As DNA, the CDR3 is TGTGCCAGCAGCCGGGACACCACTAACTATGGCTACACCTTC. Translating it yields CASSRDTTNYGYTF.

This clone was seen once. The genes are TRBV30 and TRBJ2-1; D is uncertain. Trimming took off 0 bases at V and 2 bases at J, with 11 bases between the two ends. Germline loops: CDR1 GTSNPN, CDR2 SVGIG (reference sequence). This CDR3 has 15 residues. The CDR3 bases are TGTGCCTGGAGTGTAGACGGATCCCCCTACAATGAGCAGTTCTTC. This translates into CAWSVDGSPYNEQFF. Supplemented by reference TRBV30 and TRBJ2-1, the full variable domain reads SQTIHQWPATLVQPVGSPLSLECTVEGTSNPNLYWYRQAAGRGLQLLFYSVGIGQISSEVPQNLSASRPQDRQFILSSKKLLLSDSGFYLCAWSVDGSPYNEQFFGPGTRLTVL.

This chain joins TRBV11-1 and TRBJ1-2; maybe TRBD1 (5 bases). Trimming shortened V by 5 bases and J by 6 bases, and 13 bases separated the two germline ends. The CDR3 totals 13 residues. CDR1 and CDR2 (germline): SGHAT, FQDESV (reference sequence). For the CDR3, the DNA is TGTGCCAGCAGCCGGGACCCTGGGGATGGCTACACCTTC. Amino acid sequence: CASSRDPGDGYTF.

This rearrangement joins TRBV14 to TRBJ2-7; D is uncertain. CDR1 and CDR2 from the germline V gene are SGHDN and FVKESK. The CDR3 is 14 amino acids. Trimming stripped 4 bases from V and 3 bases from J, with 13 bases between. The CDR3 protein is CASSLSWANYEQYF. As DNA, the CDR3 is TGTGCCAGCAGCCTATCTTGGGCTAACTACGAGCAGTACTTC.

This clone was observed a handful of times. CDR3 DNA: TGTGCCAGCTCACCCGGGACAGGGTTCGATCAGCCCCAGCATTTT. Its protein is CASSPGTGFDQPQHF. This chain uses TRBV18 with TRBJ1-5, with TRBD1 matching 9 bases. The CDR3 is 15 amino acids. Germline V gene sequence: CDR1 KGHSH, CDR2 LQKENI. Unmatched junction bases numbered 5, after V lost 3 bases and J lost 5 bases.

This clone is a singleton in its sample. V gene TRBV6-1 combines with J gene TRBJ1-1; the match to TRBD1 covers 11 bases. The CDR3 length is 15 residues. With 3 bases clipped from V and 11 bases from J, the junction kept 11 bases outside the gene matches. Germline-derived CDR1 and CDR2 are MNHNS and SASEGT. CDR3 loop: CASSDQGTGGVGAFF. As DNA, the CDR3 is TGTGCCAGCAGTGATCAGGGGACAGGGGGTGTTGGGGCTTTCTTT.

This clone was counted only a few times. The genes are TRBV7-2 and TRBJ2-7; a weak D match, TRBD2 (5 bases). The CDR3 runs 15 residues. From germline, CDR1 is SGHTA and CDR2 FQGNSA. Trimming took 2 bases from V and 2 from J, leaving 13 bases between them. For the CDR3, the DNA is TGTGCCAGCAGCTTAAGGATCAGCGGTCCCTACGAGCAGTACTTC. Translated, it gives CASSLRISGPYEQYF. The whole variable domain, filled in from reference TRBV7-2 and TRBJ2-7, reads GAGVSQSPSNKVTEKGKDVELRCDPISGHTALYWYRQSLGQGLEFLIYFQGNSAPDKSGLPSDRFSAERTGGSVSTLTIQRTQQEDSAVYLCASSLRISGPYEQYFGPGTRLTVT.

The CDR3 loop is CASSLATLTGVGNTIYF. CDR3 nucleotides: TGTGCCAGCAGCCTAGCTACTCTGACAGGCGTAGGAAACACCATATATTTT. The chain joins TRBV13 to TRBJ1-3; D may be TRBD1 (6 bases). Trimming removed 5 bases from V and 4 bases from J, with 21 bases in between. Germline values: CDR1 PRHDT, CDR2 FYEKMQ (reference sequence). The CDR3 is 17 amino acids. The full variable domain, with the rest looked up from reference TRBV13 and TRBJ1-3, is AAGVIQSPRHLIKEKRETATLKCYPIPRHDTVYWYQQGPGQDPQFLISFYEKMQSDKGSIPDRFSAQQFSDYHSELNMSSLELGDSALYFCASSLATLTGVGNTIYFGEGSWLTVV.

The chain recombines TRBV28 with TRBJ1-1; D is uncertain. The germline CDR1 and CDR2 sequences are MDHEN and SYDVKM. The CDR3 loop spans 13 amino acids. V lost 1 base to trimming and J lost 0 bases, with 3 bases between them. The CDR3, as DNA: TGTGCCAGCAGTTTATCCCTGAACACTGAAGCTTTCTTT. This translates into CASSLSLNTEAFF.

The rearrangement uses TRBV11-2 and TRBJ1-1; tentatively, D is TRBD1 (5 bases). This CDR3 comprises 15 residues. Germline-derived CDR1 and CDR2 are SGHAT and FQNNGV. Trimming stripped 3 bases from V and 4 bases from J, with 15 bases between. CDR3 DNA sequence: TGTGCCAGCAGCTTTTCCAGGGTGGCGGGCACTGAAGCTTTCTTT. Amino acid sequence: CASSFSRVAGTEAFF.

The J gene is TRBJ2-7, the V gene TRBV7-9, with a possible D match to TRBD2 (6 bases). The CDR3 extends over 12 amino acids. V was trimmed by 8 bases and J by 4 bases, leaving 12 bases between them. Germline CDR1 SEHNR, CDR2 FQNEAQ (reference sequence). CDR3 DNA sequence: TGTGCCAGCGGGCGGGGAACTTACGAGCAGTACTTC. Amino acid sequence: CASGRGTYEQYF. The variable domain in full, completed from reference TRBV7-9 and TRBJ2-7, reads DTGVSQNPRHKITKRGQNVTFRCDPISEHNRLYWYRQTLGQGPEFLTYFQNEAQLEKSRLLSDRFSAERPKGSFSTLEIQRTEQGDSAMYLCASGRGTYEQYFGPGTRLTVT.

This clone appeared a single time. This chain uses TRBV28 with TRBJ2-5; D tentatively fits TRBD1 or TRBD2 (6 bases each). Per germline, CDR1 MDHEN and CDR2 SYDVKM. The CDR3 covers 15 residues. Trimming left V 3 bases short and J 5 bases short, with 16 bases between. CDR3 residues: CASSFPPGAMETQYF. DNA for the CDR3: TGTGCCAGCAGTTTCCCCCCGGGGGCAATGGAGACCCAGTACTTC.

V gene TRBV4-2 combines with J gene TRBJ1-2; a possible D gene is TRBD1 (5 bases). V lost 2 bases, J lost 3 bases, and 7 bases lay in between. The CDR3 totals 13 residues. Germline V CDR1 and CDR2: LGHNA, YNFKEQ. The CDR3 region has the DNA TGTGCCAGCAGCCAACCGACAGACTATGGCTACACCTTC. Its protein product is CASSQPTDYGYTF.

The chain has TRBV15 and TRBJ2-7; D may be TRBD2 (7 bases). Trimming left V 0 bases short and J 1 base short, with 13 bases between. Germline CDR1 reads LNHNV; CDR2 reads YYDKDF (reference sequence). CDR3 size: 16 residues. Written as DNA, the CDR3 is TGTGCCACCAGCAGAGATTGGGGGGGCACATCCTACGAGCAGTACTTC. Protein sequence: CATSRDWGGTSYEQYF. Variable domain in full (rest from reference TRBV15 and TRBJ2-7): DAMVIQNPRYQVTQFGKPVTLSCSQTLNHNVMYWYQQKSSQAPKLLFHYYDKDFNNEADTPDNFQSRRPNTSFCFLDIRSPGLGDTAMYLCATSRDWGGTSYEQYFGPGTRLTVT.

In nucleotides, the CDR3 is TGTGCCAGCAGCTTAAAAGGGTTAGGGTTTGGCGGGAGAACGTCCTACGAGCAGTACTTC. Translating it yields CASSLKGLGFGGRTSYEQYF. The gene calls are TRBV11-3 and TRBJ2-7; 7 bases are a match to TRBD2. V dropped 2 bases and J dropped 1; count of bases not matched to a gene: 20. The CDR3 loop spans 20 amino acids. Germline CDR1 and CDR2: SGHNT and YENEEA.

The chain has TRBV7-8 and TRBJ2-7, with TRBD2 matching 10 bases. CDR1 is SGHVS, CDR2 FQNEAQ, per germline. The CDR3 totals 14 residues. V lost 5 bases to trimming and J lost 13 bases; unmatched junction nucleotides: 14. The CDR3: CASSGTSAPSWGYF. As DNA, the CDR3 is TGTGCCAGCAGCGGGACTAGCGCGCCGTCCTGGGGATACTTC.

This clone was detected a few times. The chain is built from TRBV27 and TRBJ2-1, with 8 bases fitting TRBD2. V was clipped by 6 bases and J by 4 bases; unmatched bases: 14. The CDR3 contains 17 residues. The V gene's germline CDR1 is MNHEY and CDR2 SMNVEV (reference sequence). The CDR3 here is CASRNSRERERYNEQFF. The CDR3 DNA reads TGTGCCAGCAGAAATTCGAGGGAGCGGGAGAGATACAATGAGCAGTTCTTC.

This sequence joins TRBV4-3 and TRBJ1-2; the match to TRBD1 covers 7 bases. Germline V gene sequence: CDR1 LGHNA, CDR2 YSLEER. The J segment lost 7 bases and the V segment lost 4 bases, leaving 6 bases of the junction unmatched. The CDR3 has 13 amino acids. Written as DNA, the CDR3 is TGCGCCAGCAGCCCAGGACAGGCCCGTGGCTACACCTTC. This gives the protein CASSPGQARGYTF.

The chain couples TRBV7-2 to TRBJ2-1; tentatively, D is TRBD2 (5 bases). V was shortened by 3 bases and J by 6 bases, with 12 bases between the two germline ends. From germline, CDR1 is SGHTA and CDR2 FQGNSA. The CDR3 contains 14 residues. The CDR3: CASSFEGSGNEQFF. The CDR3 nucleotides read TGTGCCAGCAGCTTCGAGGGTAGTGGCAATGAGCAGTTCTTC.

The CDR3 region has the DNA TGCGCCAGCAGCTTGGAGAGCCTCCAAGGGCCCCAGCATTTT. Translating it yields CASSLESLQGPQHF. The rearrangement links TRBV5-1 to TRBJ1-5, with unresolved D. The CDR3 sequence is 14 residues long. Trimming shortened V by 0 bases and J by 9 bases, and 13 bases separated the two germline ends. CDR1 SGHRS and CDR2 YFSETQ come from the germline V gene.

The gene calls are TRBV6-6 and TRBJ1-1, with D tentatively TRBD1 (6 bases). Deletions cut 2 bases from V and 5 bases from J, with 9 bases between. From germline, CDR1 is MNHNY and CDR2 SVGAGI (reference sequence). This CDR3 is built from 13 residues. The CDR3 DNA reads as TGTGCCAGCAGTTACGACAGGAGGACTGAAGCTTTCTTT. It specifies CASSYDRRTEAFF.

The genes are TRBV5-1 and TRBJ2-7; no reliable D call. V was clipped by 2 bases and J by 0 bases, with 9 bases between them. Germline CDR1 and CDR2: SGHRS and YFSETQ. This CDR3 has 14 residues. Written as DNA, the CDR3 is TGCGCCAGCAGCTTCGGCTCAAGCTCCTACGAGCAGTACTTC. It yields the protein CASSFGSSSYEQYF.

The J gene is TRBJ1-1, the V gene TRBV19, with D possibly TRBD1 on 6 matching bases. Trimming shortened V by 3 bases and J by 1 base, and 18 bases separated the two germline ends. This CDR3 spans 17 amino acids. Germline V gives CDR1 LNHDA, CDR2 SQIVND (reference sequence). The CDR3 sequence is CASSILSGGRRNTEAFF. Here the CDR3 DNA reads TGTGCCAGTAGTATCTTGTCGGGGGGGCGAAGGAACACTGAAGCTTTCTTT.

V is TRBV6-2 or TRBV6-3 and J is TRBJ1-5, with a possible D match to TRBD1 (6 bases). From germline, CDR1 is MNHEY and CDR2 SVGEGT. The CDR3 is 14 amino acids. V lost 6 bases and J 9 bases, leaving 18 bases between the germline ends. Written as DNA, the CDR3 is TGTGCCAGCAGCCGCCAGGTGGGGACACCGCCCCAGCATTTT. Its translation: CASSRQVGTPPQHF.

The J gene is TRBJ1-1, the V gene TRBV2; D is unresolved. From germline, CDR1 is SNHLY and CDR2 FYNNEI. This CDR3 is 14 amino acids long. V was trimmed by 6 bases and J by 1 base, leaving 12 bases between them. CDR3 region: CASSEVAANTEAFF. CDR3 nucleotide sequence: TGTGCCAGCAGCGAGGTGGCCGCGAACACTGAAGCTTTCTTT.

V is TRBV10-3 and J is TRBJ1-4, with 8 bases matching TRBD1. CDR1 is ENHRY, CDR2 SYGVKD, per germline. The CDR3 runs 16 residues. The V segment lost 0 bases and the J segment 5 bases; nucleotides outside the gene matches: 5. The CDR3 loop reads CAISESGQGRNEKLFF. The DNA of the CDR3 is TGTGCCATCAGTGAGTCTGGACAGGGCAGGAATGAAAAACTGTTTTTT.

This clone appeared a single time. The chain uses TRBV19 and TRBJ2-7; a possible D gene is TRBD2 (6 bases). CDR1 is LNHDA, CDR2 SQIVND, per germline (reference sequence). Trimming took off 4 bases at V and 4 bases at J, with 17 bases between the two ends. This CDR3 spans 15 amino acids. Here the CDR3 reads CASSTRWGVGYEQYF. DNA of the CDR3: TGTGCCAGTAGTACCCGGTGGGGGGTCGGTTACGAGCAGTACTTC.